This T cell receptor (beta chain) was recorded in a study of T cells after posttransplantation cyclophosphamide. V was cut by 5 bases and J by 2 bases, with 15 bases left in between. Germline V gene data show CDR1 as KGHSH and CDR2 as LQKENI. The CDR3 sequence is 15 residues long. Comment on this clone: Its antigen remains unidentified.

Sequenced by immunoSEQ multiplex PCR; TCRdb stores in-frame clones only, minus some. The table lists about 50,000 clones, 94% of them singletons. Study results and caveats: Donor CD8+ memory clones often dominated recipient blood repertoires at later times. Skin or GI-infiltrating T cells shared few TRB sequences with blood. Recipient CMV seropositivity and CMV reactivation strongly tracked TRB clonality.

This TCR came from a woman aged 25 to 39 in good health and a related stem cell transplant donor. J is TRBJ1-1 and V is TRBV18, with a weak D call TRBD1 (5 bases). Sequenced sample: PBMCs. CDR3 in amino acids: CASSDQGFVNTEAFF. For the CDR3, the DNA is TGTGCCAGCTCAGACCAGGGATTTGTAAACACTGAAGCTTTCTTT.